The rows below give T cell receptor beta chains drawn from one sample of a study of preoperative IRX-2 immunotherapy in early breast cancer. Assay: immunoSEQ multiplex PCR; the TCRdb copy retains only in-frame clones and omits some. The repertoire holds tens of thousands of clones, with over 90% as singletons. This specimen was taken from a patient treated with IRX-2 immunotherapy. Receptor source: a human donor with breast cancer. The CDR3 runs from the conserved cysteine through the conserved F or W. Each record gives: clone size, V gene, CDR3 protein. Clone sizes are given selectively: once, few, many, or a class where the clone is expanded.

clone size: NA
V gene: TRBV29-1
CDR3 protein: CSTADTSYEQYF

clone size: NA
V gene: TRBV5-1
CDR3 protein: CASSLPTDTEAFF

clone size: NA
V gene: TRBV15
CDR3 protein: CATSILNVAILNEKLFF

clone size: once
V gene: TRBV19
CDR3 protein: CASSIGEGRYGYTF

clone size: NA
V gene: TRBV9
CDR3 protein: CASTSGTVLNTGELFF

clone size: NA
V gene: TRBV4-2
CDR3 protein: CASSQGRRREPPERGTDTQYF

clone size: NA
V gene: TRBV21-1
CDR3 protein: CASSKGTDGPCIDTQYF

clone size: NA
V gene: TRBV6-6
CDR3 protein: CASSPGYLTYEQYF

clone size: NA
V gene: TRBV7-8
CDR3 protein: CASSLGAGYTEAFF

clone size: NA
V gene: TRBV7-2
CDR3 protein: CASSPPRAGGVTQYF

clone size: NA
V gene: TRBV15
CDR3 protein: CATSRERGQGSYEQYF

clone size: NA
V gene: TRBV5-1
CDR3 protein: CASTELAGNTGELFF

clone size: NA
V gene: TRBV28
CDR3 protein: CASSWGSFQGRTSYEQYF

clone size: NA
V gene: TRBV7-7
CDR3 protein: CASSPDSGGNTIYF

clone size: NA
V gene: TRBV21-1
CDR3 protein: CASSAGLAGALTYEQYF

clone size: NA
V gene: TRBV6-6
CDR3 protein: CASSYQYNEQFF

clone size: NA
V gene: TRBV28
CDR3 protein: CASKVQGDYGYTF

clone size: NA
V gene: TRBV7-9
CDR3 protein: CASSSRLAGAHEQFF

clone size: NA
V gene: TRBV4-1
CDR3 protein: CASSHGRDSYNEQFF

clone size: few
V gene: TRBV7-8
CDR3 protein: CASRNLRQGYEQYF

clone size: NA
V gene: TRBV11-2
CDR3 protein: CASSLAGSGRSDTQYF

clone size: NA
V gene: TRBV5-6
CDR3 protein: CASSLGLAGGTQYF

clone size: NA
V gene: TRBV7-6
CDR3 protein: CASSLDPLMSGGQFF

clone size: NA
V gene: TRBV27
CDR3 protein: CASSQGLTKNIQYF

clone size: NA
V gene: TRBV7-9
CDR3 protein: CASTLRGDRADTQYF

clone size: NA
V gene: TRBV25-1
CDR3 protein: CASIGRGSYYDEKLFF

clone size: NA
V gene: TRBV5-1
CDR3 protein: CASSQGEDTEAFF

clone size: NA
V gene: TRBV7-9
CDR3 protein: CAILPPGTSGRTDTQYF

clone size: once
V gene: TRBV14
CDR3 protein: CASSRHLTVEGYEQYF

clone size: NA
V gene: TRBV19
CDR3 protein: CASRDVGYTF

clone size: NA
V gene: TRBV7-3
CDR3 protein: CASSPGGATDTQYF

clone size: NA
V gene: TRBV2
CDR3 protein: CASSDEHRSYEQYF

clone size: NA
V gene: TRBV7-3
CDR3 protein: CASSLRRGGLDTQYF

clone size: NA
V gene: TRBV9
CDR3 protein: CASSGPGYQPQHF

clone size: NA
V gene: TRBV7-2
CDR3 protein: CASSSQNSFNQPQHF

clone size: once
V gene: TRBV4-2
CDR3 protein: CASSHPSTLSGANVLTF

clone size: NA
V gene: TRBV7-9
CDR3 protein: CASSLGTGGSVSYEQYF

clone size: NA
V gene: TRBV7-9
CDR3 protein: CASSPGSFREQFF

clone size: NA
V gene: TRBV14
CDR3 protein: CASSLARIYSTDTQYF

clone size: NA
V gene: TRBV13
CDR3 protein: CASSFPGQGNYEQYF

clone size: NA
V gene: TRBV21-1
CDR3 protein: CASSKATEVEGYGYTF

clone size: NA
V gene: TRBV15
CDR3 protein: CATSRRTGTNYGYTF

clone size: NA
V gene: TRBV9
CDR3 protein: CASSPPDGALEAFF

clone size: NA
V gene: TRBV14
CDR3 protein: CASSQEFRGRNEKLFF

clone size: NA
V gene: TRBV27
CDR3 protein: CASSSGWGLIKGEQFF

clone size: NA
V gene: TRBV19
CDR3 protein: CASSIGGTGGGYEQYF

clone size: NA
V gene: TRBV9
CDR3 protein: CASSGSGTTYNEQFF

clone size: NA
V gene: TRBV18
CDR3 protein: CASSPPLMAGGPNEQFF

clone size: NA
V gene: TRBV30
CDR3 protein: CAWSGTAQETQYF

clone size: NA
V gene: TRBV27
CDR3 protein: CASSPSDLYQPQHF

clone size: NA
V gene: TRBV19
CDR3 protein: CASSILGVGKETQYF

clone size: NA
V gene: TRBV5-1
CDR3 protein: CASSLRGIVEQFF